The 22 T cell receptor beta chains listed next were all sequenced from one sample in a study of shared clonotypes between healthy human individuals. Data came from immunoSEQ multiplex PCR; TCRdb stores just in-frame clones and leaves some out. The sample includes around 2.1 million clones, 85% to 95% of them seen just once. As defined, naive CD8 cells were CD45RO-negative and positively selected for CCR7, with terminally differentiated effector memory CD45RA+ cells excluded. The material sequenced was naive CD8+ T cells from PBMCs. These receptors all stem from a man between 18 and 29 years old in good health. Some clones in this sample may be carry-over from other donors' samples.

The chain joins TRBV28 to TRBJ1-3, with no clear D. The V end was cut by 8 bases, the J end by 4 bases, with 9 bases between. In germline, CDR1 is MDHEN, CDR2 SYDVKM. The CDR3 spans 12 residues. The chain's CDR3 is CASLASGNTIYF. In nucleotides, the CDR3 is TGTGCCAGCCTTGCCTCGGGAAACACCATATATTTT. Using reference TRBV28 and TRBJ1-3 for the parts outside the CDR3, the full variable domain is DVKVTQSSRYLVKRTGEKVFLECVQDMDHENMFWYRQDPGLGLRLIYFSYDVKMKEKGDIPEGYSVSREKKERFSLILESASTNQTSMYLCASLASGNTIYFGEGSWLTVV.

The rearrangement uses TRBV27 and TRBJ2-7; 8 bases match TRBD2. J was trimmed by 0 bases and V by 5 bases; bases with no gene match: 9. This CDR3 comprises 16 residues. The germline V gene encodes CDR1 MNHEY and CDR2 SMNVEV (reference sequence). As DNA, the CDR3 is TGTGCCAGCAGTACCCTAGCGGGCAGAGACTCCTACGAGCAGTACTTC. Its protein is CASSTLAGRDSYEQYF.

The rearrangement joins TRBV7-9 to TRBJ1-1, with a tentative D call TRBD1 (5 bases). V shed 5 bases and J shed 1 base, with 17 bases lying between them. CDR1 is SEHNR and CDR2 is FQNEAQ in the germline V gene (reference sequence). This CDR3 spans 16 amino acids. The CDR3 is CASSPIGGTWNTEAFF. The CDR3 bases are TGTGCCAGCAGCCCAATCGGGGGGACCTGGAACACTGAAGCTTTCTTT.

As for this clone: Other DNA variants within this sample encode the same CDR3. This rearrangement joins TRBV19 to TRBJ1-1; possibly TRBD1 for D (5 bases). Between the trimmed V and J ends, which lost 3 bases and 1 base, there was a span of 6 bases. The CDR3 extends over 13 amino acids. Germline V gene lookup returns CDR1 LNHDA and CDR2 SQIVND (reference sequence). This CDR3 is CASSIGANTEAFF. CDR3 sequence (DNA): TGTGCCAGTAGTATTGGGGCGAACACTGAAGCTTTCTTT.

This rearrangement joins TRBV6-6 to TRBJ1-5; 11 bases are a match to TRBD1. V shed 11 bases and J 5 bases; nucleotides not matched to a gene: 2. Germline values: CDR1 MNHNY, CDR2 SVGAGI (reference sequence). The CDR3 consists of 12 residues. CDR3 amino acids: CAGGQGDQPQHF. The CDR3 DNA reads TGTGCCGGGGGACAGGGGGATCAGCCCCAGCATTTT.

The chain carries TRBV28 and TRBJ2-3; D call uncertain. Looked up from germline, CDR1 is MDHEN and CDR2 is SYDVKM. V was pared by 3 bases and J by 1 base, with 14 bases between. CDR3 length: 16 amino acids. Written as DNA, the CDR3 is TGTGCCAGCAGTTTGAGGAGCCCCTGGGGCACAGATACGCAGTATTTT. Protein sequence: CASSLRSPWGTDTQYF.

The genes are TRBV9 and TRBJ2-7, with TRBD1 identical over 8 bases. Trimming at V came to 4 bases and at J to 1 base, leaving 4 bases not matched to a gene. Per the germline V gene, CDR1 is SGDLS and CDR2 is YYNGEE. The CDR3 has 14 residues. CDR3 in DNA: TGTGCCAGCAGCCGAAGGACAGGGTCCTACGAGCAGTACTTC. Its translation: CASSRRTGSYEQYF.

The CDR3 bases are TGCGCCAGCAGCCAAGAAAAGGGGGGAGGTGAAAAACTGTTTTTT. It specifies CASSQEKGGGEKLFF. V and J are TRBV4-1 and TRBJ1-4; D may be TRBD1 (6 bases). The germline gives CDR1 MGHRA, CDR2 YSYEKL. V was cut by 0 bases and J by 7 bases, with 12 bases left in between. The CDR3 has 15 residues.

The chain recombines TRBV19 with TRBJ2-2; either TRBD1 or TRBD2 may fit D (5 bases each). V lost 0 bases and J lost 2, with 13 bases in between. The CDR3 sequence is 17 residues long. Germline V gives CDR1 LNHDA, CDR2 SQIVND (reference sequence). The CDR3 sequence is CASSIDREGPNTGELFF. Written as DNA, the CDR3 is TGTGCCAGTAGTATAGATCGTGAGGGACCCAACACCGGGGAGCTGTTTTTT.

This sequence joins TRBV20-1 and TRBJ2-5, with D uncertain. The CDR3 has 10 residues. Germline V gene lookup returns CDR1 DFQATT and CDR2 SNEGSKA (reference sequence). The germline V and J ends were trimmed by 5 bases and 7 bases, with 8 bases remaining between them. The CDR3 sequence: CSAPAGTQYF. The DNA for the CDR3 is TGCAGTGCTCCCGCTGGGACCCAGTACTTC.

J is TRBJ1-1 and V is TRBV5-6, with D perhaps matching TRBD1 (6 bases). Trimming pared 2 bases from V and 5 bases from J, leaving 10 bases between. The CDR3 length is 13 residues. Per the germline V gene, CDR1 is SGHDT and CDR2 is YYEEEE. The CDR3 DNA follows: TGTGCCAGCAGCTTCCCACAGGGAACTGAAGCTTTCTTT. This encodes CASSFPQGTEAFF.

The V call is TRBV7-9, the J call TRBJ2-7, with D tentatively TRBD1 (5 bases). V dropped 7 bases and J dropped 4 bases, with 14 bases sitting between them. CDR3 size: 13 residues. The V gene's germline CDR1 is SEHNR and CDR2 FQNEAQ (reference sequence). The CDR3 loop is CASTPGNFYEQYF. CDR3 bases: TGTGCCAGCACCCCAGGGAATTTTTACGAGCAGTACTTC.

The CDR3 protein is CASSPTYSNQPQHF. The CDR3 coding sequence is TGTGCCAGCAGTCCCACTTATAGCAATCAGCCCCAGCATTTT. V and J are TRBV6-5 and TRBJ1-5, with D unclear. The CDR3 loop spans 14 amino acids. Germline lookup yields CDR1 MNHEY and CDR2 SVGAGI. Trimming cost V 5 bases and J 0 bases, with 8 bases left between them.

The chain has TRBV5-6 and TRBJ2-7, with D perhaps matching TRBD1 (7 bases). With 0 bases removed from V and 7 bases from J, the gap between germline ends came to 17 bases. The CDR3 spans 15 residues. Germline values: CDR1 SGHDT, CDR2 YYEEEE. CDR3 nucleotide sequence: TGTGCCAGCAGCTTGGCGGCAGGGGGGATGGTGGAGCAGTACTTC. It translates to CASSLAAGGMVEQYF.

V and J are TRBV7-2 and TRBJ1-5; 7 bases line up with TRBD1. The ends lost 1 base at V and 5 bases at J; junction bases unmatched: 14. This CDR3 contains 18 residues. Germline CDR1 SGHTA, CDR2 FQGNSA. The CDR3 here is CASSLETHRGAPDQPQHF. CDR3 in DNA: TGTGCCAGCAGCTTAGAGACCCACAGGGGCGCCCCGGATCAGCCCCAGCATTTT.

The rearrangement joins TRBV25-1 to TRBJ2-7; D remains ambiguous. The V gene's germline CDR1 is MGHDK and CDR2 SYGVNS. V lost 5 bases to trimming and J lost 4 bases, with 6 bases between them. The CDR3 runs 11 residues. The DNA for the CDR3 is TGTGCCAGCAGTACAGAGTACGAGCAGTACTTC. Translating gives CASSTEYEQYF.

The chain links TRBV7-9 to TRBJ2-3; D remains ambiguous. The CDR3 loop spans 16 amino acids. Germline values: CDR1 SEHNR, CDR2 FQNEAQ (reference sequence). V dropped 2 bases and J dropped 5 bases, with 17 bases sitting between them. Here the CDR3 reads CASSLSAAGNKDTQYF. For the CDR3, the DNA is TGTGCCAGCAGCTTAAGCGCGGCCGGAAATAAAGATACGCAGTATTTT.

V gene TRBV11-2 combines with J gene TRBJ2-1, with D hard to call. Germline CDR1 reads SGHAT; CDR2 reads FQNNGV. CDR3 size: 13 residues. Deletions cut 3 bases from V and 7 bases from J, with 10 bases between. CDR3 protein: CASSFTTKNEQFF. In nucleotides, the CDR3 is TGTGCCAGCAGCTTTACAACGAAGAATGAGCAGTTCTTC.

V gene TRBV28 combines with J gene TRBJ2-1, with D possibly TRBD1 on 6 matching bases. Germline V CDR1 and CDR2: MDHEN, SYDVKM. The V and J ends lost 1 base and 7 bases respectively, with 17 bases between them. The CDR3 has 16 residues. CDR3 loop: CASSLSPRGDLNEQFF. The CDR3 DNA reads as TGTGCCAGCAGTTTATCCCCCAGGGGAGATTTGAATGAGCAGTTCTTC.

V gene TRBV15 combines with J gene TRBJ2-1; D is unresolved. There are 12 residues in the CDR3. Germline-derived CDR1 and CDR2 are LNHNV and YYDKDF (reference sequence). V was shortened by 5 bases and J by 6 bases, with 8 bases between the two germline ends. The CDR3 sequence is CATSADRNEQFF. CDR3 coding DNA: TGTGCCACCAGCGCAGACCGCAATGAGCAGTTCTTC.

V gene TRBV28 combines with J gene TRBJ2-1, with 10 bases that match TRBD2. V lost 5 bases to trimming and J lost 5 bases; unmatched junction nucleotides: 6. This CDR3 has 15 residues. Germline V gives CDR1 MDHEN, CDR2 SYDVKM. The CDR3 DNA reads TGTGCCAGCAGTGGACTAGCGGAGGGGAACAATGAGCAGTTCTTC. This codes for CASSGLAEGNNEQFF.

This chain joins TRBV27 and TRBJ2-7, with D perhaps matching TRBD2 (5 bases). V lost 6 bases to trimming and J lost 0 bases, with 27 bases between them. Germline-derived CDR1 and CDR2 are MNHEY and SMNVEV (reference sequence). The CDR3 spans 19 residues. CDR3 residues: CASSPQGNLGGFSSYEQYF. The CDR3 DNA reads TGTGCCAGCAGCCCCCAAGGGAACCTCGGAGGTTTTAGCTCCTACGAGCAGTACTTC.